One and the same sample provided the 27 T cell receptor beta chains below, sequenced in a study of post-analysis software for immune sequencing data. Study-level points and caveats: Patients had higher frequencies than controls of about five TRBV segments, including TRBV5-6, TRBV5-1 and TRBV20-1.

No antigen has been assigned to these receptors. Incorporated into the TCR beta cDNA libraries were unique molecular identifiers, which served to reduce PCR and sequencing biases. MiXCR, applied by TCRdb to the PCR reads, yields one record per CDR3 protein. The repertoire includes hundreds of thousands of distinct CDR3 sequences, approximately 60% of them detected once, and 11% sits in the top ten. Sequencing was carried out using blood. The origin of the receptors is a girl aged 2 to 9 with multiple sclerosis.

This rearrangement joins TRBV10-3 to TRBJ1-5, with 10 nucleotides matching TRBD1. This CDR3 comprises 15 residues. The ends lost 11 bases at V and 0 bases at J; junction bases unmatched: 7. Germline loops: CDR1 ENHRY, CDR2 SYGVKD. Here the CDR3 reads CASKGTGVSNQPQHF. For the CDR3, the DNA is TGTGCCTCCAAAGGGACAGGGGTTAGCAATCAGCCCCAGCATTTT.

J is TRBJ2-7 and V is TRBV5-1; the match to TRBD2 covers 9 bases. Germline V CDR1 and CDR2: SGHRS, YFSETQ. Germline trimming cut 2 bases from V and 3 bases from J; bases unmatched to any gene: 15. This CDR3 contains 18 residues. CDR3 coding DNA: TGCGCCAGCAGCTTTCCCCTTTCGGCGGGAGGGGACGTCTACGAGCAGTACTTC. Its protein is CASSFPLSAGGDVYEQYF. The full variable domain, in which reference TRBV5-1 and TRBJ2-7 provide the parts outside the CDR3, is KAGVTQTPRYLIKTRGQQVTLSCSPISGHRSVSWYQQTPGQGLQFLFEYFSETQRNKGNFPGRFSGRQFSNSRSEMNVSTLELGDSALYLCASSFPLSAGGDVYEQYFGPGTRLTVT.

This clonotype has more than one count but fewer than ten. The J gene is TRBJ2-1, the V gene TRBV20-1, with a possible D match to TRBD2 (5 bases). The CDR3 length is 14 residues. Germline V lookup: CDR1 DFQATT, CDR2 SNEGSKA (reference sequence). Trimming left V 6 bases short and J 6 bases short, with 18 bases between. The CDR3 spells CSAEPLEPGNEQFF. CDR3 sequence (DNA): TGCAGTGCCGAACCACTAGAACCTGGCAATGAGCAGTTCTTC.

The chain links TRBV11-2 to TRBJ2-1, with 7 nucleotides matching TRBD1. The V gene's germline CDR1 is SGHAT and CDR2 FQNNGV. Unmatched junction bases numbered 10, after V lost 1 base and J lost 7 bases. The CDR3 loop spans 16 amino acids. The CDR3 spells CASSLGWGQSTNEQFF. The CDR3 DNA follows: TGTGCCAGCAGCTTAGGGTGGGGACAGTCTACAAATGAGCAGTTCTTC.

The chain links TRBV5-6 to TRBJ1-1, with D maybe TRBD1 (5 bases). V lost 0 bases and J lost 0, with 9 bases in between. CDR3 length: 15 amino acids. Germline values: CDR1 SGHDT, CDR2 YYEEEE. The CDR3 reads CASSLAGVLNTEAFF. The CDR3 DNA follows: TGTGCCAGCAGCTTGGCGGGGGTTTTGAACACTGAAGCTTTCTTT.

The chain is built from TRBV4-3 and TRBJ2-1, with 7 bases lining up with TRBD2. The germline V gene has CDR1 LGHNA and CDR2 YSLEER. The V gene end was trimmed by 3 bases and the J gene end by 10 bases; junction bases not matched to a gene: 9. There are 14 residues in the CDR3. CDR3 coding DNA: TGCGCCAGCAGCCAGGAGGTACTTAGCGGGGAGCAGTTCTTC. Translating gives CASSQEVLSGEQFF.

This chain connects TRBV5-1 to TRBJ2-1; possible D gene TRBD2, 7 bases. CDR3 length equals 16 residues. Germline CDR1 SGHRS, CDR2 YFSETQ. Deletions cut 0 bases from V and 5 bases from J, with 15 bases between. CDR3 nucleotides: TGCGCCAGCAGCTTGGACCCACCGGGGGGCAACAATGAGCAGTTCTTC. Translating gives CASSLDPPGGNNEQFF.

V gene TRBV2 combines with J gene TRBJ2-1; 9 bases agree with TRBD1. This CDR3 region has 16 residues. V lost 5 bases, J lost 9 bases, and 14 bases stayed unmatched. Per germline, CDR1 SNHLY and CDR2 FYNNEI. CDR3 coding DNA: TGTGCCAGCAGTATTGGACAGGGGCCGTCCTCTGGTGAGCAGTTCTTC. Amino acids: CASSIGQGPSSGEQFF.

This clonotype was counted a single time. The J gene is TRBJ2-4, the V gene TRBV7-2; perhaps TRBD1 as D (6 bases). Trimming took 1 base from V and 1 from J, leaving 14 bases between them. Per the germline V gene, CDR1 is SGHTA and CDR2 is FQGNSA. The CDR3 is 17 amino acids. For the CDR3, the DNA is TGTGCCAGCAGCTTAGTGGGGCCAGGGGCGGCCAAAAACATTCAGTACTTC. Translation: CASSLVGPGAAKNIQYF.

The chain links TRBV5-4 to TRBJ2-1, with D possibly called TRBD1 or TRBD2 (6 bases each). The CDR3 covers 13 residues. Germline values: CDR1 SGHNT, CDR2 YYREEE (reference sequence). The V and J ends lost 1 base and 7 bases respectively, with 9 bases between them. Here the CDR3 DNA reads TGTGCCAGCAGCTTGATAGGGGGGAATGAGCAGTTCTTC. It codes for CASSLIGGNEQFF.

CDR3 DNA: TGCAGCGTTGCCGTGACAGGGACTCCTTATGGCTACACCTTC. It encodes CSVAVTGTPYGYTF. The chain has TRBV29-1 and TRBJ1-2; 7 nucleotides agree with TRBD1. CDR1 and CDR2 (germline): SQVTM, ANQGSEA. CDR3 length: 14 residues. Losses at the gene ends were 4 bases for V and 5 bases for J; bases not matched to a gene: 10.

V usage is TRBV12-3 or TRBV12-4 and J usage is TRBJ2-2; TRBD2 aligns across 12 bases. The CDR3 loop spans 21 amino acids. J was trimmed by 0 bases and V by 5 bases; bases with no gene match: 16. The CDR3 loop is CASSPAAGFASGRANTGELFF. In nucleotides, the CDR3 is TGTGCCAGCAGTCCCGCGGCGGGGTTCGCTAGCGGGAGGGCGAACACCGGGGAGCTGTTTTTT.

The sample holds one count of this clonotype. The rearrangement joins TRBV11-2 to TRBJ1-2, with TRBD1 as a possible D gene (5 bases). V lost 1 base and J lost 10, with 16 bases in between. The CDR3 covers 14 residues. The germline gives CDR1 SGHAT, CDR2 FQNNGV. CDR3 DNA sequence: TGTGCCAGCAGCTTAGTGGGGGATTTCACCGACTACACCTTC. It is translated as CASSLVGDFTDYTF. Using reference TRBV11-2 and TRBJ1-2 for the parts outside the CDR3, the full variable domain is EAGVAQSPRYKIIEKRQSVAFWCNPISGHATLYWYQQILGQGPKLLIQFQNNGVVDDSQLPKDRFSAERLKGVDSTLKIQPAKLEDSAVYLCASSLVGDFTDYTFGSGTRLTVV.

The DNA of the CDR3 is TGCAGCGTCACCCTGTTGGGCACTGAAGCTTTCTTT. It specifies CSVTLLGTEAFF. The chain uses TRBV29-1 and TRBJ1-1; unclear D gene. The CDR3 totals 12 residues. Looked up from germline, CDR1 is SQVTM and CDR2 is ANQGSEA. Trimming removed 6 bases at V and 4 bases at J, with 12 bases between.

The table lists this clonotype with a few counts. The chain uses TRBV2 and TRBJ2-3; possible D gene TRBD1, 6 bases. The CDR3 has 15 residues. Germline V gives CDR1 SNHLY, CDR2 FYNNEI. Trimming left V 2 bases short and J 2 bases short, with 11 bases between. The CDR3 sequence is CASSETTGFTDTQYF. The CDR3 DNA follows: TGTGCCAGCAGTGAAACGACAGGATTCACAGATACGCAGTATTTT.

The CDR3 sequence: CSAVERTGGTDTQYF. The CDR3 DNA follows: TGCAGTGCTGTAGAACGAACAGGGGGCACAGATACGCAGTATTTT. This chain joins TRBV20-1 and TRBJ2-3; 7 nucleotides match TRBD1. The length of the CDR3 is 15 residues. V trimming: 5 bases; J trimming: 1 base; junction bases outside the gene matches: 9. Germline loops: CDR1 DFQATT, CDR2 SNEGSKA (reference sequence).

The chain employs TRBV28 and TRBJ1-2, with a tentative D call TRBD1 (5 bases). This CDR3 region has 15 residues. With 6 bases removed from V and 2 bases from J, the gap between germline ends came to 16 bases. The germline gives CDR1 MDHEN, CDR2 SYDVKM. The CDR3 region is CASSLPGRLNYGYTF. The DNA for the CDR3 is TGTGCCAGCAGCTTACCGGGACGGTTAAACTATGGCTACACCTTC.

This clonotype was observed a single time. The V and J genes are TRBV29-1 and TRBJ2-5; D tentatively reads TRBD1 or TRBD2 (5 bases each). The germline V gene encodes CDR1 SQVTM and CDR2 ANQGSEA. V was clipped by 4 bases and J by 11 bases, with 20 bases between them. This CDR3 is built from 13 residues. This CDR3 is CSVARFGDGEQYF. For the CDR3, the DNA is TGCAGCGTTGCTCGATTTGGGGACGGTGAGCAGTACTTC. Full variable domain (rest looked up from reference TRBV29-1 and TRBJ2-5): SAVISQKPSRDICQRGTSLTIQCQVDSQVTMMFWYRQQPGQSLTLIATANQGSEATYESGFVIDKFPISRPNLTFSTLTVSNMSPEDSSIYLCSVARFGDGEQYFGPGTRLLVL.

The chain recombines TRBV6-4 with TRBJ1-2; 7 bases line up with TRBD1. Germline CDR1 reads MRHNA; CDR2 reads SNTAGT. The CDR3 has 14 residues. Trimming at V came to 6 bases and at J to 8 bases, leaving 12 bases not matched to a gene. CDR3 coding DNA: TGTGCCAGCAGGAAGACAGGGCGTTCCGGGGGCTACACCTTC. It encodes CASRKTGRSGGYTF.

This clonotype was detected only a few times. The V and J genes are TRBV7-9 and TRBJ2-7; a weak D match, TRBD1 (5 bases). The V end lost 2 bases, the J end lost 0 bases, and 8 bases lay between the germline ends. The length of the CDR3 is 14 residues. Germline V gene data show CDR1 as SEHNR and CDR2 as FQNEAQ (reference sequence). Here the CDR3 reads CASSLLQDSYEQYF. The CDR3 coding sequence is TGTGCCAGCAGCTTACTACAGGACTCCTACGAGCAGTACTTC.

The count of this clonotype is one. The rearrangement joins TRBV5-1 to TRBJ2-1, with D tentatively TRBD2 (7 bases). The length of the CDR3 is 15 residues. V was clipped by 0 bases and J by 7 bases, with 14 bases between them. CDR1 and CDR2 (germline): SGHRS, YFSETQ. The CDR3 DNA reads TGCGCCAGCAGCTTGGTGCGGGGGCCCCGGAATGAGCAGTTCTTC. Amino acid sequence: CASSLVRGPRNEQFF. Full variable domain (missing parts from reference TRBV5-1 and TRBJ2-1): KAGVTQTPRYLIKTRGQQVTLSCSPISGHRSVSWYQQTPGQGLQFLFEYFSETQRNKGNFPGRFSGRQFSNSRSEMNVSTLELGDSALYLCASSLVRGPRNEQFFGPGTRLTVL.

This clonotype was counted a few times. Here the CDR3 reads CSARGRYSGPYEQYF. In DNA, the CDR3 is TGCAGTGCTAGAGGAAGATATAGCGGCCCCTACGAGCAGTACTTC. V and J are TRBV20-1 and TRBJ2-4, with a possible D match to TRBD2 (6 bases). The DNA end is a closer match to TRBJ2-7, so the J assignment may be wrong. Germline V CDR1 and CDR2: DFQATT, SNEGSKA (reference sequence). The CDR3 is made up of 15 amino acids.

The J gene is TRBJ1-2, the V gene TRBV10-3, with TRBD1 identical over 9 bases. After removal of 10 bases from V and 5 bases from J, the junction contained 8 bases not matched to a gene. The CDR3 consists of 13 residues. Per the germline V gene, CDR1 is ENHRY and CDR2 is SYGVKD. The DNA of the CDR3 is TGTGCCACCACTAGGGACAGGGATTATGGCTACACCTTC. It codes for CATTRDRDYGYTF.

Comments on this clonotype: Since a much larger clone is just one base distant, this may be a read error. Because it lacks the conserved phenylalanine or tryptophan at the end, this CDR3 is likely a read error. The chain uses TRBV20-1 and TRBJ2-7; 10 bases map to TRBD1. The DNA end is a closer match to TRBJ2-5, so the J assignment may be wrong. The CDR3 is 13 amino acids. From germline, CDR1 is DFQATT and CDR2 SNEGSKA (reference sequence). The CDR3 bases are TGCAGTGCGGGACAGGGGTTAAGGGAGACCCAGTACTAC. Its translation: CSAGQGLRETQYY.

The V and J genes are TRBV2 and TRBJ2-1; a weak D match, TRBD1 (6 bases). With 0 bases removed from V and 10 bases from J, the gap between germline ends came to 16 bases. This CDR3 is built from 15 residues. CDR1 is SNHLY, CDR2 FYNNEI, per germline. The CDR3 loop is CASSEARQGMGEQFF. The CDR3 DNA is TGTGCCAGCAGTGAAGCTCGTCAGGGGATGGGGGAGCAGTTCTTC.

This clonotype was counted a single time. This sequence joins TRBV6-2 or TRBV6-3 and TRBJ2-2; tentatively, D is TRBD2 (5 bases). Looked up from germline, CDR1 is MNHEY and CDR2 is SVGEGT. The CDR3 sequence is 16 residues long. Trimming took 3 bases from V and 5 from J, leaving 16 bases between them. The CDR3 DNA sequence: TGTGCCAGCAGTTATGCCTTCGGGGTTTCGACCGGGGAGCTGTTTTTT. Amino acids: CASSYAFGVSTGELFF.

The J gene is TRBJ2-5, the V gene TRBV2, with a possible D match to TRBD2 (7 bases). The CDR3 length is 14 residues. V lost 6 bases and J lost 4, with 15 bases in between. Per the germline V gene, CDR1 is SNHLY and CDR2 is FYNNEI. DNA for the CDR3: TGTGCCAGCAGGACTACAGGGAGGGTAGAGACCCAGTACTTC. Amino acids: CASRTTGRVETQYF.